Listed here is a single T cell receptor beta chain. Its antigen is currently unknown. The data derive from a study of cytomegalovirus exposure and HLA in healthy donors. Overall study findings and caveats: Altogether, some 160 TCR beta chains were recorded as cytomegalovirus-associated.

The PCR contained 60 Vbeta and 13 Jbeta primers. Authors' analysis steps: It was a later analysis that counted roughly 80 million unique TCR beta chains, of which approximately 11 million were shared. The assay was immunoSEQ multiplex PCR, and TCRdb's table has in-frame clones only and misses some. The V and J calls and clone size come from that table; D and trimming were worked out from the DNA. This table has roughly 100,000 clones, 70% to 85% appearing once. V was pared by 0 bases and J by 4 bases, with 6 bases of the junction left unmatched. This CDR3 is 16 amino acids long. Germline assignment: CDR1 SGHDT and CDR2 YYEEEE.

This chain connects TRBV5-6 to TRBJ1-2; the match to TRBD1 covers 10 bases. The sequence derives from a man in his sixties in good health and CMV-seronegative. The sequenced sample consisted of PBMCs. In DNA form, the CDR3 reads TGTGCCAGCAGCTTGGCCGGGACAGGGGCCTCCTATGGCTACACCTTC. It encodes CASSLAGTGASYGYTF.